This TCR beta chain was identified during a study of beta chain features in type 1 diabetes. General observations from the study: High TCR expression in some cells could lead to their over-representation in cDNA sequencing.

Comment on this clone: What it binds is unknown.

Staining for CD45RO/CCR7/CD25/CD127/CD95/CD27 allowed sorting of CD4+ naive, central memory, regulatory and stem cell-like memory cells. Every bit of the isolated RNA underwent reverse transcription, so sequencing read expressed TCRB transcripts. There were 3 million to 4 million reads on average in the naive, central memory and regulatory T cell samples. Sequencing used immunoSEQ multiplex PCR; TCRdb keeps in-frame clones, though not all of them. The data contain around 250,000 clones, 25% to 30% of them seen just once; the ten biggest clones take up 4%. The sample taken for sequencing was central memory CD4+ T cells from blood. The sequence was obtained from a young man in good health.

This chain's CDR3 is CSVGRVSTGELFF. The DNA of the CDR3 is TGCAGCGTTGGACGAGTGTCCACCGGGGAGCTGTTTTTT. This chain links TRBV29-1 with TRBJ2-2; D gene unclear. This CDR3 contains 13 residues. V was trimmed by 4 bases and J by 4 bases, leaving 10 bases between them. Per the germline V gene, CDR1 is SQVTM and CDR2 is ANQGSEA.